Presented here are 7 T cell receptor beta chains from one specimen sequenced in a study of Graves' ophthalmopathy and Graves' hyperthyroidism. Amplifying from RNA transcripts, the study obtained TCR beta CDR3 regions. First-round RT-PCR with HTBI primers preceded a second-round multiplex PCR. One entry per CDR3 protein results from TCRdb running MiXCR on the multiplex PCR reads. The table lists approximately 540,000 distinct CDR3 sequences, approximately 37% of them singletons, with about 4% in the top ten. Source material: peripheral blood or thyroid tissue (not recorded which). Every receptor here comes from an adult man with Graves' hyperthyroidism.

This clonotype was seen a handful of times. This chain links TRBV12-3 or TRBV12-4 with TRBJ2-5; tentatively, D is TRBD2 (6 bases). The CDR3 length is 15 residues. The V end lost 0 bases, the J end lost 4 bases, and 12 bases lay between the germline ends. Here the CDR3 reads CASSLAGGNPETQYF. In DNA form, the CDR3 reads TGTGCCAGCAGTTTAGCGGGGGGAAATCCAGAGACCCAGTACTTC.

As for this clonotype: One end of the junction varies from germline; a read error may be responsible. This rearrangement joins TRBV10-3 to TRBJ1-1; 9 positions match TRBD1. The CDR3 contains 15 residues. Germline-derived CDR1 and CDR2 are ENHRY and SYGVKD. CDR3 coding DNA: TGTGCCAGCAGTTACTCTGAGGCCGGGACAGGGGAAGCTTTCTTT. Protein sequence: CASSYSEAGTGEAFF.

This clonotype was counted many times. CDR3 in amino acids: CASRPETGPGYTF. For the CDR3, the DNA is TGTGCCAGCAGGCCAGAGACAGGGCCTGGCTACACCTTC. The chain recombines TRBV12-3 or TRBV12-4 with TRBJ1-2; 7 bases fit TRBD1. J was trimmed by 7 bases and V by 6 bases; bases with no gene match: 8. The CDR3 sequence is 13 residues long.

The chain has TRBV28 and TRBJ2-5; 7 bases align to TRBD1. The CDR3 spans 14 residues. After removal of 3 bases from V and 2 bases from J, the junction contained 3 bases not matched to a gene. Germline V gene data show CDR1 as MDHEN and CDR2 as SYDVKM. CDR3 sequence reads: CASSFPGQQETQYF. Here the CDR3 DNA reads TGTGCCAGCAGTTTTCCGGGACAGCAAGAGACCCAGTACTTC.

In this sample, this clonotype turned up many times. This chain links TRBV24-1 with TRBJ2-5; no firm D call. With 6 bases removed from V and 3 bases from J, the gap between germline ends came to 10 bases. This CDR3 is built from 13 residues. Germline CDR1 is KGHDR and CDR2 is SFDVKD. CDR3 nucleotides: TGTGCCACCAGTCGAACAGTAAAAGAGACCCAGTACTTC. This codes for CATSRTVKETQYF.

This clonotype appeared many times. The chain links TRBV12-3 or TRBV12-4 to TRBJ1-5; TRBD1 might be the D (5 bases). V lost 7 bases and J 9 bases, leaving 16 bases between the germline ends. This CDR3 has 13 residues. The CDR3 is CASKLGAGSPQHF. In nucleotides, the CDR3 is TGTGCCAGCAAACTAGGGGCGGGATCGCCCCAGCATTTT.

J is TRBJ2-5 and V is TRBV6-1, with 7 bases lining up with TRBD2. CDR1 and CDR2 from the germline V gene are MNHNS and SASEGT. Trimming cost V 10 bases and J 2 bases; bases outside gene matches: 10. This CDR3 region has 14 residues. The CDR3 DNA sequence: TGTGCCATAAGCGGGACTGACGGTCAAGAGACCCAGTACTTC. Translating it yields CAISGTDGQETQYF.